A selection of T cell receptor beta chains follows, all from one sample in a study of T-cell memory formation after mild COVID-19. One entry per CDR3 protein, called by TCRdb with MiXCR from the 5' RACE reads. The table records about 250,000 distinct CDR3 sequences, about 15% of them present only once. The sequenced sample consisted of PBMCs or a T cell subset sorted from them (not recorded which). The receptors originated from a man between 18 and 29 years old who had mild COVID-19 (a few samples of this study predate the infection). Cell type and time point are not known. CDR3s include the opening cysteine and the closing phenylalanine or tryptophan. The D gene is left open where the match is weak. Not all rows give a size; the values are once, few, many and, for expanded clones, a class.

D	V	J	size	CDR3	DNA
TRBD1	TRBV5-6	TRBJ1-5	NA	CASSGRGQGNQPQHF	TGTGCCAGCAGCGGTAGGGGACAGGGTAATCAGCCCCAGCATTTT
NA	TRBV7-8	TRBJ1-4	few	CASSPWGQGGEKLFF	TGTGCCAGCAGCCCCTGGGGCCAGGGTGGTGAAAAACTGTTTTTT
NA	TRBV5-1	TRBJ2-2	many	CASAPSTTGELFF	TGCGCCAGCGCCCCCTCTACCACCGGGGAGCTGTTTTTT
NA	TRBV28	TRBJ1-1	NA	CASRLWSGTEAFF	TGTGCCAGCAGATTGTGGTCGGGCACTGAAGCTTTCTTT
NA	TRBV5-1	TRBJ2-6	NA	CASSHRGPDSGANVLTF	TGCGCCAGCAGCCACCGGGGCCCCGACTCTGGGGCCAACGTCCTGACTTTC
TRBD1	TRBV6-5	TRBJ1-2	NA	CASSYGKGGNRGYTF	TGTGCCAGCAGTTACGGGAAAGGGGGCAATCGAGGCTACACCTTC
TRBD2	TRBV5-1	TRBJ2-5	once	CASSLAGPTGGSQYF	TGCGCCAGCAGCTTGGCAGGACCCACGGGAGGCTCCCAGTACTTC
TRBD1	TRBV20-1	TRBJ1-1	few	CSARSTGGAFF	TGCAGTGCTAGATCGACAGGGGGGGCTTTCTTT
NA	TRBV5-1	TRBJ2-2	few	CASSFGMYTGELFF	TGCGCCAGCAGCTTCGGGATGTACACCGGGGAGCTGTTTTTT
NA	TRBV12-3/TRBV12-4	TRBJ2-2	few	CASSLRRGRGTGELFF	TGTGCCAGCAGTTTAAGGAGGGGGCGAGGCACCGGGGAGCTGTTTTTT
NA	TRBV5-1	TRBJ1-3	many	CASSNRVGGDGNTIYF	TGCGCCAGCAGCAACCGTGTGGGGGGCGACGGAAACACCATATATTTT
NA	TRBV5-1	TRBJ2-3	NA	CASSLGGENTQYF	TGCGCCAGCAGCTTGGGAGGGGAGAATACGCAGTATTTT
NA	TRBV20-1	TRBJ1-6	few	CSARGLQNSPLHF	TGCAGTGCTAGGGGACTGCAGAATTCACCCCTCCACTTT
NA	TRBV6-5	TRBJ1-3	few	CASSVGADPGNTIYF	TGTGCCAGCAGTGTGGGAGCGGATCCTGGGAACACCATATATTTT
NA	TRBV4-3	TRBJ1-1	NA	CASSQDWVTEAFF	TGCGCCAGCAGCCAAGACTGGGTCACTGAAGCTTTCTTT
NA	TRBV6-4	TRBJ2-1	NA	CASSRGTHNNEQFF	TGTGCCAGCAGCCGCGGGACACACAACAATGAGCAGTTCTTC
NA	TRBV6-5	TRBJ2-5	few	CASSHRDTGTQYF	TGTGCCAGCAGTCATAGAGATACTGGGACCCAGTACTTC
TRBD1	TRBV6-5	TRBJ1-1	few	CASSYSRQGGNTEAFF	TGTGCCAGCAGTTACTCGAGACAGGGGGGAAACACTGAAGCTTTCTTT
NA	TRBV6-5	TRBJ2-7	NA	CASSWGDSTKPYEQYF	TGTGCCAGCAGTTGGGGGGACTCAACAAAACCCTACGAGCAGTACTTC
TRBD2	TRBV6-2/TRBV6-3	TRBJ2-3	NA	CASRGSGGSTDTQYF	TGTGCCAGCAGGGGCTCGGGGGGGAGCACAGATACGCAGTATTTT
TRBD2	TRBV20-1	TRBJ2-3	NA	CSVNSGGVNTQYF	TGCAGTGTGAATAGCGGGGGGGTTAATACGCAGTATTTT
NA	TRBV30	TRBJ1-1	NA	CAWKSLNTEAFF	TGTGCCTGGAAAAGTTTGAACACTGAAGCTTTCTTT
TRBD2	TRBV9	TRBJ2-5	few	CASSVDPAGTETQYF	TGTGCCAGCAGCGTAGATCCAGCGGGGACAGAGACCCAGTACTTC
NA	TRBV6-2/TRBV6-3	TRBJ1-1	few	CASSYPEGETEAFF	TGTGCCAGCAGTTACCCCGAGGGTGAAACTGAAGCTTTCTTT
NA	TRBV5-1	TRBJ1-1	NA	CASSREGLGNTEAFF	TGCGCCAGCAGCCGGGAGGGACTGGGGAACACTGAAGCTTTCTTT
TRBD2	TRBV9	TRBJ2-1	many	CASSVAGSGGSDEQFF	TGTGCCAGCAGCGTAGCTGGTAGCGGGGGGAGCGATGAGCAGTTCTTC
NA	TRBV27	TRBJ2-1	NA	CASSLGRGEQFF	TGTGCCAGCAGTTTGGGTCGAGGCGAGCAGTTCTTC
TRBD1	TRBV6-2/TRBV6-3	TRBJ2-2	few	CASSYPTGGSTGELFF	TGTGCCAGCAGTTACCCGACAGGGGGATCGACCGGGGAGCTGTTTTTT
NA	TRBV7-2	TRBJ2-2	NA	CASSLVATGELFF	TGTGCCAGCAGCTTAGTCGCCACCGGGGAGCTGTTTTTT
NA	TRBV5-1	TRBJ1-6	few	CASSLVNGRDRSPLHF	TGCGCCAGCAGCTTGGTAAACGGCAGGGATCGTTCACCCCTCCACTTT
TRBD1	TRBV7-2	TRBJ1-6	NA	CASSSRQGGNSPLHF	TGTGCCAGCAGCTCAAGACAGGGCGGGAATTCACCCCTCCACTTT
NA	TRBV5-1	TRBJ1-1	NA	CASSLAAGPTEAFF	TGCGCCAGCAGCTTGGCCGCAGGGCCAACTGAAGCTTTCTTT
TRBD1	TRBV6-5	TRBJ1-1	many	CASSYRTGGGTEAFF	TGTGCCAGCAGTTACCGGACAGGGGGCGGCACTGAAGCTTTCTTT
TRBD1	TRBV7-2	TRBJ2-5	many	CASSSSLQAIPGQGSETQYF	TGTGCCAGCAGCTCCTCCCTGCAAGCGATCCCCGGACAGGGTTCGGAGACCCAGTACTTC
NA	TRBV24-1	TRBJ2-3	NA	CATSDPHTDTQYF	TGTGCCACCAGTGATCCTCACACAGATACGCAGTATTTT
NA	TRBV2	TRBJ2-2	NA	CAITLGWNTGELFF	TGTGCCATCACTCTGGGCTGGAACACCGGGGAGCTGTTTTTT
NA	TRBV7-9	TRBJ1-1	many	CASSLIGGNTEAFF	TGTGCCAGCAGCCTGATCGGGGGAAACACTGAAGCTTTCTTT
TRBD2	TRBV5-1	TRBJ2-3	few	CASSSGTSGGTDTQYF	TGCGCCAGCAGCTCCGGGACTAGCGGGGGCACAGATACGCAGTATTTT
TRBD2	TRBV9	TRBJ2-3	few	CASGTSGDTQYF	TGTGCCAGTGGGACTAGCGGAGATACGCAGTATTTT
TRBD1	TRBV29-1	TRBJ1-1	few	CSVSNQGGDGAFF	TGCAGCGTTAGCAACCAGGGGGGGGACGGAGCTTTCTTT
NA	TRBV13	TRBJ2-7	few	CASSLHRSHEQYF	TGTGCCAGCAGCTTACACAGGTCCCACGAGCAGTACTTC
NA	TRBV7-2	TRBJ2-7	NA	CASSLFQGDYEQYF	TGTGCCAGCAGCTTATTTCAAGGGGACTACGAGCAGTACTTC
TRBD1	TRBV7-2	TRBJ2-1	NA	CASRYTGGEQFF	TGTGCCAGCAGATATACAGGGGGCGAGCAGTTCTTC
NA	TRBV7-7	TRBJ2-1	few	CASSITRDAYNEQFF	TGTGCCAGCAGCATCACCAGGGACGCCTACAATGAGCAGTTCTTC
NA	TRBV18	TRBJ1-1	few	CASSRNSWDTEAFF	TGTGCCAGCTCACGTAACAGTTGGGACACTGAAGCTTTCTTT
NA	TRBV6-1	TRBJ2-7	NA	CASSEMHPYEQYF	TGTGCCAGCAGTGAAATGCACCCCTACGAGCAGTACTTC
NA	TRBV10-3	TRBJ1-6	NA	CASAVQGSRNSPLHF	TGTGCCAGCGCCGTCCAGGGGTCCCGCAATTCACCCCTCCACTTT
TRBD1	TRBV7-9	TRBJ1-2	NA	CASSLPDRGRNYGYTF	TGTGCCAGCAGCTTACCCGACAGGGGTCGAAACTATGGCTACACCTTC
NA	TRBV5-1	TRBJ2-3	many	CASSFPSAGIRPDTQYF	TGCGCCAGCAGCTTCCCTTCGGCTGGAATACGCCCAGATACGCAGTATTTT
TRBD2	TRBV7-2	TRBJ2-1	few	CASSPWEGTEQFF	TGTGCCAGCAGCCCCTGGGAGGGGACCGAGCAGTTCTTC
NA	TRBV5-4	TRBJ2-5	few	CASSLSAGEETQYF	TGTGCCAGCAGCTTGTCGGCAGGGGAGGAGACCCAGTACTTC
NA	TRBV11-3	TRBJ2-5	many	CASSLGAAGETQYF	TGTGCCAGCAGCTTAGGTGCGGCCGGGGAGACCCAGTACTTC
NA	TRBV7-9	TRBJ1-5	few	CASSLDRTTSNQPQHF	TGTGCCAGCAGCTTAGATCGGACAACTTCCAATCAGCCCCAGCATTTT
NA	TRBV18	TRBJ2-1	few	CASSSRGGAYNEQFF	TGTGCCAGCTCAAGCCGGGGCGGGGCTTACAATGAGCAGTTCTTC
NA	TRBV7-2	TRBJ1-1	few	CASSLGGAYTEAFF	TGTGCCAGCAGCTTAGGGGGGGCGTACACTGAAGCTTTCTTT
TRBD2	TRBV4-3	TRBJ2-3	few	CASSQEGAGITDTQYF	TGCGCCAGCAGCCAAGAGGGAGCGGGGATCACAGATACGCAGTATTTT
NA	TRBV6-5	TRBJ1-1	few	CASSRLHGGAGTAEAFF	TGTGCCAGCAGCCGCCTTCATGGGGGCGCGGGTACAGCTGAAGCTTTCTTT
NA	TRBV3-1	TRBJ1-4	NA	CASSGSINEKLFF	TGTGCCAGCAGCGGGAGTATTAATGAAAAACTGTTTTTT
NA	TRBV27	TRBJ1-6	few	CASSLGVRATNNSPLHF	TGTGCCAGCAGTTTAGGGGTGCGGGCCACTAATAATTCACCCCTCCACTTT